Presented here are 8 T cell receptor beta chains from one specimen sequenced in a study of blood T cell repertoires in COVID-19. The table came from immunoSEQ multiplex PCR; TCRdb's copy has only in-frame clones and leaves some out. Of roughly 190,000 clones listed, 81% are singletons. Sequenced: peripheral blood. These receptor sequences come from a woman aged 35 to 49 with COVID-19, enrolled during active disease.

The chain uses TRBV28 and TRBJ1-2; 12 bases match TRBD1. Trimming at V came to 3 bases and at J to 14 bases, leaving 4 bases not matched to a gene. Germline V gene lookup returns CDR1 MDHEN and CDR2 SYDVKM. The CDR3 loop spans 12 amino acids. CDR3 sequence reads: CASSLGQGACTF. The CDR3 DNA is TGTGCCAGCAGTTTGGGACAGGGGGCATGTACCTTC.

This chain links TRBV10-2 with TRBJ1-2; tentative D call: TRBD1 (5 bases). Trimming left V 7 bases short and J 4 bases short, with 13 bases between. Germline values: CDR1 WSHSY, CDR2 SAAADI. There are 13 residues in the CDR3. CDR3 DNA sequence: TGCGCCAGCAAGGACACCCGATTCTATGGCTACACCTTC. Protein product: CASKDTRFYGYTF.

This chain joins TRBV3-1 (or the pseudogene TRBV3-2) and TRBJ1-4; a possible D gene is TRBD1 (6 bases). The CDR3 sequence is 15 residues long. CDR1 is LGHDT, CDR2 YNNKEL, per germline (reference sequence). V was shortened by 2 bases and J by 7 bases, with 14 bases between the two germline ends. This CDR3 reads CASSQMAGVGEKLFF. DNA of the CDR3: TGTGCCAGCAGCCAAATGGCAGGGGTAGGTGAAAAACTGTTTTTT.

V and J are TRBV11-2 and TRBJ2-3; D gene uncertain. Germline V CDR1 and CDR2: SGHAT, FQNNGV. Deletions cut 2 bases from V and 2 bases from J, with 17 bases between. This CDR3 is built from 17 residues. The CDR3 nucleotides read TGTGCCAGCAGCTTACGAAGGTTTGCAGACACCACAGATACGCAGTATTTT. It translates to CASSLRRFADTTDTQYF.

The CDR3 coding sequence is TGTGCCAGCTCACCTGAGGTTATTTTGGGTGCTTTCTTT. The encoded protein is CASSPEVILGAFF. The genes are TRBV18 and TRBJ1-1, with D unresolved. This CDR3 has 13 amino acids. Trimming stripped 3 bases from V and 11 bases from J, with 16 bases between. Germline loops: CDR1 KGHSH, CDR2 LQKENI.

The chain employs TRBV28 and TRBJ1-1; D gene unclear. This CDR3 comprises 11 residues. Germline V gene sequence: CDR1 MDHEN, CDR2 SYDVKM. V was shortened by 3 bases and J by 4 bases, with 3 bases between the two germline ends. DNA for the CDR3: TGTGCCAGCAGTTTGGCCACTGAAGCTTTCTTT. Its translation is CASSLATEAFF.

This clone was counted once. J is TRBJ2-1 and V is TRBV5-6; TRBD2 agrees at 15 bases. Per germline, CDR1 SGHDT and CDR2 YYEEEE. The CDR3 is 18 residues long. The J segment lost 3 bases and the V segment lost 1 base, leaving 5 bases of the junction unmatched. Here the CDR3 reads CASSLWTSGGADYNEQFF. In DNA, the CDR3 is TGTGCCAGCAGCTTGTGGACTAGCGGGGGGGCGGACTACAATGAGCAGTTCTTC.

This chain uses TRBV30 with TRBJ2-5, with a weak D call TRBD1 (6 bases). Deletions cut 1 base from V and 2 bases from J, with 11 bases between. CDR3 length: 14 residues. The germline gives CDR1 GTSNPN, CDR2 SVGIG (reference sequence). CDR3 sequence: CAWSAVTGQETQYF. For the CDR3, the DNA is TGTGCCTGGAGTGCGGTTACAGGGCAAGAGACCCAGTACTTC.